This T cell receptor (beta chain) comes out of a study of blood T cell repertoires in COVID-19. There are 13 residues in the CDR3. The junction had 3 bases not matched to a gene; V was cut back by 4 bases and J by 6 bases. The germline V gene encodes CDR1 SGHRS and CDR2 YFSETQ. Repertoires were generated with immunoSEQ multiplex PCR, while TCRdb's copy carries only in-frame clones and drops some. This repertoire shows approximately 300,000 clones, roughly 89% found once; its top ten account for roughly a tenth. This receptor was obtained from a young woman who had recovered from COVID-19. Source material: PBMCs or T cells enriched from blood (not recorded which). V is TRBV5-1 and J is TRBJ2-2; TRBD1 aligns across 7 bases. Here the CDR3 DNA reads TGCGCCAGCAGCCGACAGGGCGCCGGGGAGCTGTTTTTT. Amino acid sequence: CASSRQGAGELFF.